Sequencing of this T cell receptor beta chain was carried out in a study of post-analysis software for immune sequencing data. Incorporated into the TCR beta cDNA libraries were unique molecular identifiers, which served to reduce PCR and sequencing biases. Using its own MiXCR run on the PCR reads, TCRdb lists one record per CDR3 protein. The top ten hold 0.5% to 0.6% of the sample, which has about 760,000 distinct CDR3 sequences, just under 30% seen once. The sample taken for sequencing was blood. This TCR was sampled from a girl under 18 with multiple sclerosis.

CDR3 protein: CATSDFQTQYF. The CDR3 DNA sequence: TGTGCCACCAGTGATTTTCAGACCCAGTACTTC. The V call is TRBV24-1, the J call TRBJ2-5; D is unclear. The CDR3 covers 11 residues. Germline lookup yields CDR1 KGHDR and CDR2 SFDVKD. The V end lost 1 base, the J end lost 6 bases, and 2 bases lay between the germline ends.